This entry lists 24 T cell receptor beta chains sequenced from one sample in a study of identical twins. TCRdb independently ran MiXCR on the 5' RACE reads; one entry per CDR3 protein. This repertoire shows about 720,000 distinct CDR3 sequences, over 8.5% found once; its top ten account for 0.75% to 1%. These data also formed part of another study, on yellow fever vaccine responses in identical twins.

The sequencing input was PBMCs. These receptors all stem from a woman aged 18-35 years in good health.

This clonotype has more than one count but fewer than ten. J is TRBJ2-2 and V is TRBV2; 9 nucleotides agree with TRBD2. The germline gives CDR1 SNHLY, CDR2 FYNNEI. Trimming removed 6 bases from V and 6 bases from J; junction bases left unmatched: 5. The CDR3 is 14 residues long. CDR3 in amino acids: CASRPGTSSGELFF. In DNA form, the CDR3 reads TGTGCCAGCAGACCCGGGACTAGCTCCGGGGAGCTGTTTTTT.

This clonotype showed up many times. J is TRBJ1-1 and V is TRBV5-6; tentatively, D is TRBD1 (6 bases). Trimming shortened V by 4 bases and J by 0 bases, and 13 bases separated the two germline ends. The germline V gene encodes CDR1 SGHDT and CDR2 YYEEEE. The CDR3 runs to 15 residues. The CDR3 DNA sequence: TGTGCCAGCAGCGCAACGGGACATATGAACACTGAAGCTTTCTTT. Encoded protein: CASSATGHMNTEAFF.

The chain links TRBV20-1 to TRBJ2-5; D ambiguous. Germline CDR1 reads DFQATT; CDR2 reads SNEGSKA (reference sequence). This CDR3 spans 12 amino acids. Trimming removed 3 bases from V and 6 bases from J, with 11 bases in between. The DNA of the CDR3 is TGCAGTGCTAGGATGAGTGGGCAGACCCAGTACTTC. Translating it yields CSARMSGQTQYF.

This clonotype was observed a handful of times. This sequence joins TRBV12-5 and TRBJ1-2; 8 nucleotides match TRBD1. Losses at the gene ends were 6 bases for V and 6 bases for J; bases not matched to a gene: 9. The CDR3 spans 14 residues. CDR1 and CDR2 (germline): LGHNT, FRNRAP. The CDR3 here is CASGPTGVVDGYTF. As DNA, the CDR3 is TGTGCTAGTGGCCCGACAGGGGTAGTGGATGGCTACACCTTC.

This clonotype was found many times. The V and J genes are TRBV7-2 and TRBJ2-1; D unclear. V lost 1 base and J 10 bases, leaving 5 bases between the germline ends. This CDR3 region has 11 residues. The germline V gene has CDR1 SGHTA and CDR2 FQGNSA. The CDR3: CASSLVLEQFF. The DNA for the CDR3 is TGTGCCAGCAGCTTAGTACTAGAGCAGTTCTTC.

There are many counts of this clonotype. V is TRBV4-3 and J is TRBJ1-3; possibly TRBD1 for D (5 bases). The CDR3 sequence is 16 residues long. CDR1 is LGHNA, CDR2 YSLEER, per germline. V was pared by 0 bases and J by 1 base, with 10 bases between. This CDR3 is CASSQDRGYSGNTIYF. As DNA, the CDR3 is TGCGCCAGCAGCCAAGATCGGGGGTATTCTGGAAACACCATATATTTT.

This clonotype showed up just a few times. The V call is TRBV19, the J call TRBJ1-1, with D maybe TRBD1 (5 bases). The CDR3 is 13 amino acids. The V gene lost 11 bases and the J gene lost 4 bases, with 17 bases spanning the gap. The germline gives CDR1 LNHDA, CDR2 SQIVND (reference sequence). The CDR3 sequence is CAVGQGGFTEAFF. The CDR3 region has the DNA TGTGCCGTTGGGCAGGGAGGATTCACTGAAGCTTTCTTT.

This sequence joins TRBV6-1 and TRBJ2-7; TRBD2 matches at 7 bases. The germline gives CDR1 MNHNS, CDR2 SASEGT. The CDR3 is 17 amino acids. V dropped 1 base and J dropped 5; count of bases not matched to a gene: 14. CDR3 amino acids: CASSEEGLRTRYNEQYF. The CDR3 region has the DNA TGTGCCAGCAGTGAAGAGGGCTTGAGGACTAGGTATAACGAGCAGTACTTC.

This clonotype was recorded many times. The chain employs TRBV5-1 and TRBJ1-5; D unresolved. The V end was cut by 0 bases, the J end by 3 bases, with 10 bases between. Per the germline V gene, CDR1 is SGHRS and CDR2 is YFSETQ. This CDR3 has 15 amino acids. In DNA, the CDR3 is TGCGCCAGCAGCTTGGATTCCGGAATCAATCAGCCCCAGCATTTT. Its translation is CASSLDSGINQPQHF.

This clonotype was seen many times. J is TRBJ2-1 and V is TRBV14; D is possibly TRBD2 (5 bases). Trimming pared 2 bases from V and 15 bases from J, leaving 17 bases between. Per germline, CDR1 SGHDN and CDR2 FVKESK. This CDR3 contains 13 residues. DNA of the CDR3: TGTGCCAGCAGCCAAAATGTCGGAGGCCGACTGTTCTTC. It translates to CASSQNVGGRLFF.

This clonotype was detected a few times. V gene TRBV7-9 combines with J gene TRBJ2-3, with 11 bases aligning to TRBD2. V dropped 3 bases and J dropped 4; count of bases not matched to a gene: 9. Germline CDR1 reads SEHNR; CDR2 reads FQNEAQ (reference sequence). The CDR3 is 17 residues long. CDR3 region: CASSFGGSGGAADTQYF. CDR3 DNA: TGTGCCAGCAGCTTCGGTGGTAGCGGGGGGGCCGCAGATACGCAGTATTTT.

This clonotype has a count of ten or more. The rearrangement uses TRBV4-2 and TRBJ2-5; 9 nucleotides line up with TRBD1. The CDR3 contains 15 residues. V lost 3 bases, J lost 4 bases, and 6 bases stayed unmatched. Germline CDR1 reads LGHNA; CDR2 reads YNFKEQ. The CDR3 loop is CASSQQLQGAETQYF. The CDR3 DNA sequence: TGTGCCAGCAGCCAGCAACTACAGGGGGCAGAGACCCAGTACTTC.

CDR3 residues: CASSFQGSPLKSYEQYF. CDR3 DNA: TGTGCCAGCAGTTTCCAGGGATCCCCGTTAAAGTCCTACGAGCAGTACTTC. The chain links TRBV27 to TRBJ2-7; TRBD1 is a possible D gene (5 bases). The CDR3 consists of 17 residues. Germline V gene data show CDR1 as MNHEY and CDR2 as SMNVEV (reference sequence). Trimming took 3 bases from V and 1 from J, leaving 19 bases between them.

This clonotype has only a few counts. The rearrangement joins TRBV20-1 to TRBJ2-1, with 9 bases identical to TRBD2. The CDR3 has 17 residues. V gave up 6 bases and J gave up 5 bases; unmatched junction bases: 17. The V gene's germline CDR1 is DFQATT and CDR2 SNEGSKA (reference sequence). The CDR3 nucleotides are TGCAGTGCACCAGAGGCGTCTAGCGGGGACCCGCACAATGAGCAGTTCTTC. The encoded protein is CSAPEASSGDPHNEQFF.

Of note for this clonotype: A much larger clonotype is one base distant, so this may be a read error. CDR3 bases: TGTGCCAGCAGTTTAACTCGGACCTTAAGGTACTTC. Its translation: CASSLTRTLRYF. J is TRBJ2-7 and V is TRBV12-3 or TRBV12-4; D unresolved. The CDR3 loop spans 12 amino acids. V was clipped by 2 bases and J by 12 bases, with 14 bases between them.

The chain employs TRBV18 and TRBJ2-5; D is unclear. The CDR3 length is 14 residues. Trimming removed 3 bases from V and 1 base from J, with 9 bases in between. Germline CDR1 and CDR2: KGHSH and LQKENI. CDR3 in DNA: TGTGCCAGCTCACCTGGACCGAGCCAAGAGACCCAGTACTTC. It is translated as CASSPGPSQETQYF.

There are a few counts of this clonotype. The genes are TRBV12-3 or TRBV12-4 and TRBJ1-4; D might be TRBD1 (5 bases). Trimming shortened V by 6 bases and J by 10 bases, and 15 bases separated the two germline ends. This CDR3 region has 13 residues. The CDR3 bases are TGTGCCAGCAGCCTGGAGACCAGGGTAAAACTGTTTTTT. Its protein product is CASSLETRVKLFF.

This clonotype was observed at least ten times. The chain has TRBV20-1 and TRBJ2-1; weak D call: TRBD2 (7 bases). The V end was cut by 0 bases, the J end by 6 bases, with 24 bases between. The length of the CDR3 is 18 residues. Germline loops: CDR1 DFQATT, CDR2 SNEGSKA (reference sequence). The CDR3 sequence is CSARDGSSRWGGSNEQFF. CDR3 in DNA: TGCAGTGCTAGAGATGGTTCGTCGAGGTGGGGGGGCAGCAATGAGCAGTTCTTC.

The count of this clonotype is one. The rearrangement uses TRBV12-3 or TRBV12-4 and TRBJ2-1; a possible D gene is TRBD2 (5 bases). CDR3 length: 13 residues. V lost 6 bases to trimming and J lost 10 bases, with 16 bases between them. Here the CDR3 reads CASSPPLEREQFF. Here the CDR3 DNA reads TGTGCCAGCAGCCCCCCCCTCGAGCGGGAGCAGTTCTTC.

The chain joins TRBV28 to TRBJ2-3; a possible D gene is TRBD2 (6 bases). The CDR3 spans 15 residues. Trimming took 7 bases from V and 4 from J, leaving 18 bases between them. CDR1 MDHEN and CDR2 SYDVKM come from the germline V gene. DNA for the CDR3: TGTGCCAGCACACTCCTCCCGGGAGCTTCAGATACGCAGTATTTT. Encoded protein: CASTLLPGASDTQYF.

In its sample, this clonotype was seen a few times. The chain recombines TRBV9 with TRBJ2-7; 10 nucleotides match TRBD2. J was trimmed by 4 bases and V by 4 bases; bases with no gene match: 5. From germline, CDR1 is SGDLS and CDR2 YYNGEE. The CDR3 consists of 14 residues. The CDR3 sequence is CASSLSGGEYEQYF. For the CDR3, the DNA is TGTGCCAGCAGCTTGAGCGGGGGGGAATACGAGCAGTACTTC.

V is TRBV18 and J is TRBJ2-7; 11 bases are shared with TRBD2. After removal of 3 bases from V and 1 base from J, the junction contained 8 bases not matched to a gene. The CDR3 extends over 17 amino acids. Germline V gene data show CDR1 as KGHSH and CDR2 as LQKENI. CDR3 region: CASSPNLAGGGSYEQYF. Here the CDR3 DNA reads TGTGCCAGCTCACCCAACTTAGCGGGAGGGGGTTCCTACGAGCAGTACTTC.

The chain has TRBV7-9 and TRBJ2-7; 11 nucleotides match TRBD2. The germline V gene encodes CDR1 SEHNR and CDR2 FQNEAQ (reference sequence). The CDR3 is 15 residues long. Trimming took 4 bases from V and 4 from J; bases not matched to a gene: 6. CDR3 protein: CASSYQTSGIYEQYF. The DNA of the CDR3 is TGTGCCAGCAGCTACCAGACTAGCGGGATTTACGAGCAGTACTTC.

This sequence joins TRBV2 and TRBJ2-1, with TRBD2 matching 8 bases. J gave up 4 bases and V 6 bases, and 11 bases lay outside the gene matches. This CDR3 contains 16 residues. Germline lookup yields CDR1 SNHLY and CDR2 FYNNEI. The CDR3 sequence is CASSQTGLAIYNEQFF. The CDR3 DNA is TGTGCCAGCAGCCAGACTGGACTAGCCATATACAATGAGCAGTTCTTC.